The 28 T cell receptor beta chains below were found in one sample sequenced in a study of blood T cell repertoires in COVID-19. TCRdb keeps only in-frame clones here, not all; method: immunoSEQ multiplex PCR. The sample shows fewer than 65,000 clones, about 91% of them seen only once. Sequenced material: peripheral blood. Receptors were obtained from a man in his fifties with acute or convalescent COVID-19.

The chain carries TRBV6-5 and TRBJ2-5; tentative D call: TRBD1 (6 bases). The CDR3 spans 14 residues. Trimming took off 5 bases at V and 4 bases at J, with 14 bases between the two ends. From germline, CDR1 is MNHEY and CDR2 SVGAGI. CDR3 nucleotides: TGTGCCAGCAGTCCCCAGGGGTCTGGAGAGACCCAGTACTTC. This sequence encodes CASSPQGSGETQYF.

The rearrangement links TRBV5-1 to TRBJ2-3; unclear D gene. Germline loops: CDR1 SGHRS, CDR2 YFSETQ. Trimming took off 1 base at V and 3 bases at J, with 12 bases between the two ends. The CDR3 is 15 amino acids. CDR3 in DNA: TGCGCCAGCAGCTTGAAGTCCACCGCGACAGATACGCAGTATTTT. Encoded protein: CASSLKSTATDTQYF.

V is TRBV3-1 (or the pseudogene TRBV3-2) and J is TRBJ2-5; 11 positions match TRBD2. Germline assignment: CDR1 LGHDT and CDR2 YNNKEL (reference sequence). The CDR3 is 14 residues long. Germline trimming cut 4 bases from V and 4 bases from J; bases unmatched to any gene: 2. The chain's CDR3 is CASSLTSGGETQYF. The CDR3 coding sequence is TGTGCCAGCAGCCTTACTAGCGGGGGAGAGACCCAGTACTTC.

The rearrangement links TRBV15 to TRBJ1-2; TRBD1 agrees at 8 bases. The V gene's germline CDR1 is LNHNV and CDR2 YYDKDF (reference sequence). The junction had 10 bases not matched to a gene; V was cut back by 3 bases and J by 4 bases. The CDR3 has 16 amino acids. This CDR3 reads CATSSGQGLQFYGYTF. The CDR3 DNA reads TGTGCCACCAGCAGCGGACAGGGACTTCAATTCTATGGCTACACCTTC.

The chain uses TRBV5-4 and TRBJ2-3, with TRBD1 matching 8 bases. Losses at the gene ends were 4 bases for V and 2 bases for J; bases not matched to a gene: 15. The CDR3 contains 18 residues. CDR1 and CDR2 (germline): SGHNT, YYREEE (reference sequence). The CDR3: CASSAPHRQGRSTDTQYF. CDR3 bases: TGTGCCAGCAGCGCCCCCCATAGACAGGGGCGTTCCACAGATACGCAGTATTTT.

This chain joins TRBV6-5 and TRBJ2-7; TRBD2 is a possible D gene (7 bases). CDR3 length: 14 residues. The ends were cut back, 7 bases at V and 4 bases at J, with 17 bases in the middle. CDR1 is MNHEY, CDR2 SVGAGI, per germline. In nucleotides, the CDR3 is TGTGCCAGCATCCCCGTTGGGGGGGCTTACGAGCAGTACTTC. Translated: CASIPVGGAYEQYF.

The rearrangement joins TRBV5-1 to TRBJ1-6; the D gene is possibly TRBD1 (5 bases). Trimming took off 3 bases at V and 5 bases at J, with 12 bases between the two ends. Per germline, CDR1 SGHRS and CDR2 YFSETQ. The CDR3 covers 15 residues. The CDR3 region has the DNA TGCGCCAGCAGCTCTGGCGACAGAGATAATTCACCCCTCCACTTT. Protein product: CASSSGDRDNSPLHF.

This chain connects TRBV12-3 or TRBV12-4 to TRBJ2-7; D might be TRBD1 (6 bases). This CDR3 region has 12 residues. The ends were cut back, 5 bases at V and 3 bases at J, with 8 bases in the middle. DNA for the CDR3: TGTGCCAGCAGTAAACAGGGCTACGAGCAGTACTTC. It is translated as CASSKQGYEQYF.

This clone showed up just a few times. The V gene is TRBV4-1, the J gene TRBJ2-3; the D is unclear. Trimming shortened V by 4 bases and J by 0 bases, and 11 bases separated the two germline ends. The V gene's germline CDR1 is MGHRA and CDR2 YSYEKL. This CDR3 region has 15 residues. This CDR3 reads CASSLRTFSTDTQYF. DNA of the CDR3: TGCGCCAGCAGCCTTAGAACCTTTAGCACAGATACGCAGTATTTT.

V usage is TRBV9 and J usage is TRBJ2-5; 7 bases agree with TRBD1. Unmatched junction bases numbered 10, after V lost 3 bases and J lost 5 bases. CDR1 is SGDLS and CDR2 is YYNGEE in the germline V gene. The CDR3 spans 15 residues. CDR3: CASSALEGGRETQYF. The CDR3 bases are TGTGCCAGCAGCGCACTCGAAGGGGGCCGCGAGACCCAGTACTTC.

J is TRBJ2-3 and V is TRBV19; D gene ambiguous. CDR1 is LNHDA and CDR2 is SQIVND in the germline V gene (reference sequence). The CDR3 has 17 amino acids. The V and J ends lost 5 bases and 5 bases respectively, with 23 bases between them. The CDR3 nucleotides are TGTGCCAGTAGTCTCAGAAGCCTTAGAGGCGCTAGAGATACGCAGTATTTT. Amino acids: CASSLRSLRGARDTQYF. Full variable domain (remainder filled in from reference TRBV19 and TRBJ2-3): DGGITQSPKYLFRKEGQNVTLSCEQNLNHDAMYWYRQDPGQGLRLIYYSQIVNDFQKGDIAEGYSVSREKKESFPLTVTSAQKNPTAFYLCASSLRSLRGARDTQYFGPGTRLTVL.

This chain links TRBV7-7 with TRBJ2-1; D perhaps matches TRBD2 (7 bases). The CDR3 length is 15 residues. The V gene's germline CDR1 is SSHAT and CDR2 FNYEAQ (reference sequence). Trimming cost V 0 bases and J 8 bases, with 14 bases left between them. The DNA of the CDR3 is TGTGCCAGCAGCTTAGCGGGGGGGCCAGAGTATGAGCAGTTCTTC. Translation: CASSLAGGPEYEQFF. Using reference TRBV7-7 and TRBJ2-1 for the parts outside the CDR3, the full variable domain is GAGVSQSPRYKVTKRGQDVTLRCDPISSHATLYWYQQALGQGPEFLTYFNYEAQPDKSGLPSDRFSAERPEGSISTLTIQRTEQRDSAMYRCASSLAGGPEYEQFFGPGTRLTVL.

This clone was seen once. This chain connects TRBV6-4 to TRBJ2-7; 13 bases are shared with TRBD2. Germline values: CDR1 MRHNA, CDR2 SNTAGT. Losses at the gene ends were 6 bases for V and 4 bases for J; bases not matched to a gene: 6. The CDR3 covers 15 residues. CDR3 loop: CASRETSGGPYEQYF. The CDR3 bases are TGTGCCAGCAGAGAGACTAGCGGGGGGCCATACGAGCAGTACTTC.

The chain links TRBV30 to TRBJ1-2; D not resolved. Trimming removed 0 bases from V and 5 bases from J, with 10 bases in between. Germline CDR1 reads GTSNPN; CDR2 reads SVGIG (reference sequence). The CDR3 spans 13 residues. CDR3 sequence reads: CAWSVLVGYGYTF. The CDR3 bases are TGTGCCTGGAGTGTACTAGTTGGATATGGCTACACCTTC.

This chain connects TRBV6-5 to TRBJ1-2; 10 nucleotides line up with TRBD1. Germline lookup yields CDR1 MNHEY and CDR2 SVGAGI. This CDR3 comprises 15 residues. J was trimmed by 7 bases and V by 7 bases; bases with no gene match: 12. The CDR3 nucleotides are TGTGCCAGCATGGAACCGGGACAGGGGCCAAGTGGCTACACCTTC. This translates into CASMEPGQGPSGYTF.

This rearrangement joins TRBV18 to TRBJ1-2, with D perhaps TRBD1 (6 bases). The CDR3 extends over 14 amino acids. The V end lost 6 bases, the J end lost 5 bases, and 16 bases lay between the germline ends. Germline V lookup: CDR1 KGHSH, CDR2 LQKENI. CDR3 sequence reads: CASSGWGGSYGYTF. CDR3 nucleotides: TGTGCCAGCTCCGGTTGGGGGGGCAGTTATGGCTACACCTTC.

CDR3 coding DNA: TGTGCCAGCAGTGAAGAAAGTGGAGCCTCATCCTACGAGCAGTACTTC. It is translated as CASSEESGASSYEQYF. This chain connects TRBV6-1 to TRBJ2-7; D is unresolved. V lost 1 base to trimming and J lost 1 base, with 14 bases between them. The CDR3 covers 16 residues. Germline lookup yields CDR1 MNHNS and CDR2 SASEGT.

V and J are TRBV9 and TRBJ1-1; D unresolved. V was cut by 2 bases and J by 0 bases, with 8 bases left in between. The length of the CDR3 is 14 residues. Germline CDR1 and CDR2: SGDLS and YYNGEE. CDR3 sequence reads: CASSVTVLNTEAFF. CDR3 nucleotides: TGTGCCAGCAGCGTTACGGTCTTGAACACTGAAGCTTTCTTT.

The chain is built from TRBV7-2 and TRBJ1-5, with a weak D call TRBD1 (5 bases). CDR3 length: 14 amino acids. V lost 5 bases and J lost 3, with 11 bases in between. In germline, CDR1 is SGHTA, CDR2 FQGNSA. CDR3 sequence: CASSPDSNNQPQHF. In DNA form, the CDR3 reads TGTGCCAGCAGCCCAGACAGTAACAATCAGCCCCAGCATTTT.

This sequence joins TRBV24-1 and TRBJ2-2; 10 nucleotides line up with TRBD1. V shed 8 bases and J 5 bases; nucleotides not matched to a gene: 4. CDR1 is KGHDR and CDR2 is SFDVKD in the germline V gene. The CDR3 length is 14 residues. The CDR3 loop is CATKGQGVTGELFF. DNA of the CDR3: TGTGCCACCAAAGGACAGGGGGTTACCGGGGAGCTGTTTTTT.

V and J are TRBV4-1 and TRBJ1-2, with 7 nucleotides matching TRBD1. Per germline, CDR1 MGHRA and CDR2 YSYEKL. V gave up 2 bases and J gave up 4 bases; unmatched junction bases: 7. The CDR3 runs to 15 residues. The CDR3 loop reads CASSQTPGQTYGYTF. The DNA for the CDR3 is TGCGCCAGCAGCCAAACTCCGGGACAGACCTATGGCTACACCTTC.

This rearrangement joins TRBV11-2 to TRBJ1-6; tentative D call: TRBD1 (6 bases). This CDR3 has 17 amino acids. CDR1 and CDR2 (germline): SGHAT, FQNNGV. V lost 0 bases to trimming and J lost 7 bases, with 16 bases between them. CDR3 DNA: TGTGCCAGCAGCTTAGACCCGGGGAGGGGGGGCAATTCACCCCTCCACTTT. The encoded protein is CASSLDPGRGGNSPLHF.

This clone has only one observation. The gene calls are TRBV9 and TRBJ1-3; 8 bases agree with TRBD1. Losses at the gene ends were 0 bases for V and 3 bases for J; bases not matched to a gene: 11. The CDR3 consists of 18 residues. Per germline, CDR1 SGDLS and CDR2 YYNGEE. CDR3 nucleotide sequence: TGTGCCAGCAGCGTAGGGCAGGGGGCGCGGAGATTTGGAAACACCATATATTTT. It codes for CASSVGQGARRFGNTIYF.

The chain joins TRBV5-5 to TRBJ2-5, with TRBD1 matching over 12 bases. This CDR3 comprises 16 residues. The V and J ends lost 5 bases and 3 bases, in that order; junction bases with no gene match: 8. Germline CDR1 is SGHKS and CDR2 is YYEKEE (reference sequence). CDR3 nucleotide sequence: TGTGCCAGCAGAGCCGGGACAGGGGGCGCAGAAGAGACCCAGTACTTC. This codes for CASRAGTGGAEETQYF.

V gene TRBV30 combines with J gene TRBJ2-1; 8 bases align to TRBD2. The CDR3 loop spans 12 amino acids. Trimming cost V 5 bases and J 6 bases; bases outside gene matches: 3. The germline gives CDR1 GTSNPN, CDR2 SVGIG (reference sequence). The CDR3 sequence is CAWAAGGNEQFF. DNA of the CDR3: TGTGCCTGGGCCGCGGGGGGCAATGAGCAGTTCTTC.

The rearrangement links TRBV25-1 to TRBJ2-7; 9 positions match TRBD1. This CDR3 has 15 residues. Germline V gene sequence: CDR1 MGHDK, CDR2 SYGVNS. Trimming at V came to 4 bases and at J to 2 bases, leaving 6 bases not matched to a gene. The CDR3 sequence: CASSGRTGVTYEQYF. The CDR3 DNA is TGTGCCAGCAGTGGCCGGACAGGGGTGACCTACGAGCAGTACTTC.

The chain couples TRBV6-4 to TRBJ2-6; D call uncertain. Trimming took 3 bases from V and 2 from J, leaving 11 bases between them. The CDR3 has 16 residues. Looked up from germline, CDR1 is MRHNA and CDR2 is SNTAGT. CDR3 DNA sequence: TGTGCCAGCAGTGATTCCAGTCGCCCTGGGGCCAACGTCCTGACTTTC. Its protein is CASSDSSRPGANVLTF.

The chain has TRBV5-6 and TRBJ1-5; weak D call: TRBD1 (6 bases). Between the trimmed V and J ends, which lost 1 base and 3 bases, there was a span of 11 bases. This CDR3 is built from 15 residues. Germline V lookup: CDR1 SGHDT, CDR2 YYEEEE. The CDR3 DNA reads TGTGCCAGCAGCTTGTACGGACAGATCAATCAGCCCCAGCATTTT. Translating gives CASSLYGQINQPQHF. The variable domain in full, completed from reference TRBV5-6 and TRBJ1-5, reads DAGVTQSPTHLIKTRGQQVTLRCSPKSGHDTVSWYQQALGQGPQFIFQYYEEEERQRGNFPDRFSGHQFPNYSSELNVNALLLGDSALYLCASSLYGQINQPQHFGDGTRLSIL.